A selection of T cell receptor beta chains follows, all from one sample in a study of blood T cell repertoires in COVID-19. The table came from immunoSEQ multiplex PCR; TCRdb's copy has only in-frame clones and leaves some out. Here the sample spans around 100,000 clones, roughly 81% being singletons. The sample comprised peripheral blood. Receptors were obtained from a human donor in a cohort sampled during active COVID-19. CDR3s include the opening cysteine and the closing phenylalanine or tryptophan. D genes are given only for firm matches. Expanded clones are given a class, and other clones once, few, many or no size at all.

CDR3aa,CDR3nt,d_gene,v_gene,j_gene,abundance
CASSLEQGSNEKLFF,TGTGCCAGCAGCTTAGAACAGGGTTCTAATGAAAAACTGTTTTTT,NA,TRBV7-9,TRBJ1-4,few
CASSGTSGPRGDTEAFF,TGTGCCAGCAGTGGGACTTCGGGGCCCCGGGGGGACACTGAAGCTTTCTTT,NA,TRBV25-1,TRBJ1-1,NA
CASSVITSGSNEQFF,TGTGCCAGCAGCGTCATAACTAGCGGGAGTAATGAGCAGTTCTTC,TRBD2,TRBV7-2,TRBJ2-1,NA
CASSSLGTQYF,TGTGCCAGCAGCTCCCTCGGGACCCAGTACTTC,NA,TRBV7-2,TRBJ2-5,NA
CASSRSVGQGRTEAFF,TGTGCCAGCAGCCGATCCGTTGGACAGGGGCGAACTGAAGCTTTCTTT,TRBD1,TRBV27,TRBJ1-1,NA
CASSLFPGLEEKLFF,TGTGCCAGCAGCTTATTTCCGGGGTTAGAAGAAAAACTGTTTTTT,NA,TRBV11-2,TRBJ1-4,NA
CASSTLAGAYNEQFF,TGCGCCAGCAGCACGCTAGCGGGGGCCTACAATGAGCAGTTCTTC,TRBD2,TRBV5-1,TRBJ2-1,NA
CASSLEGRGYGGYTF,TGTGCCAGCAGCTTAGAGGGCAGGGGCTATGGTGGCTACACCTTC,NA,TRBV7-2,TRBJ1-2,NA
CASSSIGSDRDSEAFF,TGTGCCAGCAGCTCAATTGGATCCGACAGGGACTCTGAAGCTTTCTTT,TRBD1,TRBV5-4,TRBJ1-1,NA
CAWRGTGNSPLHF,TGTGCCTGGAGGGGGACAGGGAATTCACCCCTCCACTTT,TRBD1,TRBV30,TRBJ1-6,NA
CASGSPQGANTEAFF,TGTGCCAGCGGTTCGCCACAGGGGGCGAACACTGAAGCTTTCTTT,TRBD1,TRBV6-2/TRBV6-3,TRBJ1-1,NA
CASSQDRDREVGELFF,TGCGCCAGCAGCCAAGATCGCGACCGAGAGGTCGGGGAGCTGTTTTTT,NA,TRBV4-3,TRBJ2-2,NA
CASGLVQVQGPDTQYF,TGTGCTAGTGGTTTGGTACAGGTACAGGGCCCAGATACGCAGTATTTT,NA,TRBV12-5,TRBJ2-3,NA
CATQLALGGLAYEQYF,TGTGCCACCCAACTTGCGCTCGGGGGACTAGCGTACGAGCAGTACTTC,TRBD2,TRBV15,TRBJ2-7,NA
CASSPKRDREGETQYF,TGTGCCAGCTCGCCGAAAAGGGACAGGGAAGGAGAGACCCAGTACTTC,TRBD1,TRBV18,TRBJ2-5,NA
CASSEGATNEKLFF,TGTGCCAGCAGTGAAGGAGCAACTAATGAAAAACTGTTTTTT,NA,TRBV2,TRBJ1-4,few
CASSLGTGGMNTEAFF,TGTGCCAGCAGCTTGGGGACAGGGGGAATGAACACTGAAGCTTTCTTT,TRBD1,TRBV5-5,TRBJ1-1,NA
CASIIPGGSYNSPLHF,TGTGCCAGTATTATCCCGGGGGGCTCCTATAATTCACCCCTCCACTTT,NA,TRBV19,TRBJ1-6,NA
CASSRPSGSYNEQFF,TGTGCCAGCAGCCGTCCGAGCGGGAGTTACAATGAGCAGTTCTTC,TRBD2,TRBV5-4,TRBJ2-1,NA
CASSGWDRGRVKDTGELFF,TGTGCCAGCAGCGGATGGGACAGGGGAAGAGTGAAGGACACCGGGGAGCTGTTTTTT,TRBD1,TRBV4-2,TRBJ2-2,NA
CASSLGRYGRTSGPGAQYF,TGTGCCAGCAGCTTAGGTCGATATGGTCGGACTAGCGGCCCCGGGGCCCAGTACTTC,TRBD2,TRBV11-3,TRBJ2-5,NA
CASSLEYRVGTEAFF,TGCGCCAGCAGCTTGGAATACAGGGTAGGGACTGAAGCTTTCTTT,NA,TRBV5-1,TRBJ1-1,NA
CASSTATGDTEAFF,TGTGCCAGTAGTACGGCGACAGGGGACACTGAAGCTTTCTTT,TRBD1,TRBV19,TRBJ1-1,NA
CASSPRGTSGSGETQYF,TGTGCCAGCAGTCCCAGGGGGACTAGCGGGAGTGGAGAGACCCAGTACTTC,TRBD2,TRBV6-6,TRBJ2-5,NA
CASSQSQGGDGYTF,TGTGCCAGCAGTCAATCTCAGGGCGGGGATGGCTACACCTTC,NA,TRBV27,TRBJ1-2,NA
CASSLGESGLYYEQYF,TGTGCCAGCAGCCTAGGTGAGAGCGGGCTTTACTACGAGCAGTACTTC,NA,TRBV7-9,TRBJ2-7,NA
CSASRGAGAGELFF,TGCAGTGCTAGTCGGGGGGCGGGCGCCGGGGAGCTGTTTTTT,NA,TRBV20-1,TRBJ2-2,NA
CASSSRTSGSTGELFF,TGCGCCAGCAGCTCCCGGACTAGCGGGAGCACCGGGGAGCTGTTTTTT,TRBD2,TRBV5-1,TRBJ2-2,NA
CASSLLGTEDTQYF,TGTGCCAGCAGCCTACTCGGGACTGAAGATACGCAGTATTTT,NA,TRBV6-5,TRBJ2-3,NA
CASSTPGPSGLSSYNEQFF,TGTGCCAGCAGCACCCCGGGGCCTAGCGGGCTGAGCTCCTACAATGAGCAGTTCTTC,TRBD2,TRBV9,TRBJ2-1,NA
CASSLGQGADTQYF,TGCGCCAGCAGCTTGGGACAGGGGGCAGATACGCAGTATTTT,TRBD1,TRBV5-1,TRBJ2-3,NA
CASRPESGLAGVRETQYF,TGTGCCAGCAGACCTGAATCGGGACTAGCGGGAGTCCGCGAGACCCAGTACTTC,TRBD2,TRBV27,TRBJ2-5,NA
CASSQGTGGASSYGYTF,TGTGCCAGCAGCCAAGGGACAGGGGGCGCATCATCCTATGGCTACACCTTC,TRBD1,TRBV3-1/TRBV3-2,TRBJ1-2,NA
CASSPGQGAPQETQYF,TGCGCCAGCAGCCCGGGACAGGGGGCCCCTCAAGAGACCCAGTACTTC,TRBD1,TRBV4-3,TRBJ2-5,NA
CASSSGVSTNQPQHF,TGTGCCAGCAGTTCCGGGGTATCCACCAATCAGCCCCAGCATTTT,NA,TRBV6-5,TRBJ1-5,few
CASSLEGSGQPQHF,TGCGCCAGCAGCTTGGAAGGTTCAGGACAGCCCCAGCATTTT,NA,TRBV5-1,TRBJ1-5,few
CASTPGQLNYGYTF,TGTGCCAGCACGCCGGGACAGCTGAACTATGGCTACACCTTC,TRBD1,TRBV6-5,TRBJ1-2,NA
CASSYAEDNSPLHF,TGTGCCAGCAGTTATGCGGAGGATAATTCACCCCTCCACTTT,NA,TRBV6-6,TRBJ1-6,few